The TCR beta chain under discussion was sequenced for a study of blood T cell repertoires in COVID-19. Study-wide background: Spain, Italy and the United States supplied samples that represented acute and convalescent COVID-19. Sample material is recorded as cDNA or gDNA derived from T cells, B-cell-depleted T cells, or PBMCs.

Authors' analysis steps: Estimates of nucleated cell counts were drawn from the amplification of reference gene primers. Libraries were prepared by immunoSEQ multiplex PCR; TCRdb keeps only in-frame clonotypes and omits some of them. V, J and clone size were drawn from that table, and D and trimming were deduced from the DNA. The sample lists around 250,000 clones; 80% to 85% were seen once. The CDR3 is 15 residues long. Per the germline V gene, CDR1 is LNHDA and CDR2 is SQIVND (reference sequence). The ends were cut back, 2 bases at V and 0 bases at J, with 8 bases in the middle. This receptor was taken from a woman between 18 and 30 years old with acute or convalescent COVID-19. The chain uses TRBV19 and TRBJ1-3; the D gene is possibly TRBD1 (6 bases). Sample: peripheral blood. As DNA, the CDR3 is TGTGCCAGTAGTATACGGACAGCCTCTGGAAACACCATATATTTT. This translates into CASSIRTASGNTIYF.